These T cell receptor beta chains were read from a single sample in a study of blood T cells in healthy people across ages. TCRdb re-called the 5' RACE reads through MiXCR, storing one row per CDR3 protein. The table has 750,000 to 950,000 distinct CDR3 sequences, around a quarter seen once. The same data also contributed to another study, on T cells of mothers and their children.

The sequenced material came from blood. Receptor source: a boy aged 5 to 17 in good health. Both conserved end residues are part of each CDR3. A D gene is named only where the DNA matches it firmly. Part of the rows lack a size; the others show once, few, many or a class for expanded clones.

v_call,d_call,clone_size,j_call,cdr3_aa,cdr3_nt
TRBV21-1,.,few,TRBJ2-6,CARGSPWANVLTF,TGTGCCAGGGGAAGTCCCTGGGCCAACGTCCTGACTTTC
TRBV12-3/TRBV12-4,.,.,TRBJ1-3,CASSSPGSWGNTIYF,TGTGCCAGCAGTTCTCCAGGGAGCTGGGGCAACACCATATATTTT
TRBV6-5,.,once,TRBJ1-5,CASSYKHGSNQPQHF,TGTGCCAGCAGTTATAAACATGGAAGCAATCAGCCCCAGCATTTT
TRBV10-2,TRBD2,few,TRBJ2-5,CASSGSAGPEAQYF,TGCGCCAGCAGTGGGTCAGCGGGGCCAGAGGCCCAGTACTTC
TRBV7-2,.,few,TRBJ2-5,CASSPALIGRQYF,TGTGCCAGCAGCCCCGCCCTTATAGGACGCCAGTACTTC
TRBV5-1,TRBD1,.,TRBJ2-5,CASSYGQGVGETQYF,TGCGCCAGCAGCTACGGACAGGGGGTCGGAGAGACCCAGTACTTC
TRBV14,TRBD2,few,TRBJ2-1,CASSQPGLGHNEQFF,TGTGCCAGCAGCCAGCCGGGACTAGGACACAATGAGCAGTTCTTC
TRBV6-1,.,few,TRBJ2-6,CASSVPAGGHSGANVLTF,TGTGCCAGCAGTGTCCCCGCGGGCGGTCACTCTGGGGCCAACGTCCTGACTTTC
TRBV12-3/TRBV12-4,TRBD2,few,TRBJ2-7,CASSARLAGEQYF,TGTGCCAGCAGTGCCCGACTAGCGGGGGAGCAGTACTTC
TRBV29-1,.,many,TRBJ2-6,CSVGLSGSGANVLTF,TGCAGCGTTGGCTTATCCGGCTCTGGGGCCAACGTCCTGACTTTC
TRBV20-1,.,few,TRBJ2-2,CSARPALNTGELFF,TGCAGTGCTAGGCCAGCGTTGAACACCGGGGAGCTGTTTTTT
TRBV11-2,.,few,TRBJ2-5,CASSHAGTQYF,TGTGCCAGCAGCCACGCGGGGACCCAGTACTTC
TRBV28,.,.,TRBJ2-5,CASSFPPGTSVKTQYF,TGTGCCAGCAGTTTCCCCCCCGGGACCTCAGTGAAGACCCAGTACTTC
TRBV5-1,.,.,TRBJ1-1,CASSLGPGDTEAFF,TGCGCCAGCAGCTTGGGTCCGGGGGACACTGAAGCTTTCTTT
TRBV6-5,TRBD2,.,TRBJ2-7,CASSRSGRAYEQYF,TGTGCCAGCAGCCGTAGCGGGAGGGCCTACGAGCAGTACTTC
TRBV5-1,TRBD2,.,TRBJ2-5,CASSLSPSGESGTQYF,TGCGCCAGCAGCTTGAGCCCTAGCGGGGAGAGTGGGACCCAGTACTTC
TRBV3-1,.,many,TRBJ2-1,CASSRGNFYNEQFF,TGTGCCAGCAGCCGGGGTAACTTCTACAATGAGCAGTTCTTC
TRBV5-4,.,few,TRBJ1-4,CASSLPGANEKLFF,TGTGCCAGCAGCTTGCCGGGGGCTAATGAAAAACTGTTTTTT
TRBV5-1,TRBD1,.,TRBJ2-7,CASRPTGGEYEQYF,TGCGCCAGCAGACCTACAGGGGGCGAATACGAGCAGTACTTC
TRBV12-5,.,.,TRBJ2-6,CASGPGQSSGANVLTF,TGTGCTAGTGGTCCGGGACAATCCTCTGGGGCCAACGTCCTGACTTTC
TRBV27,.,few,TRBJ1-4,CASSLVGQNEKLFF,TGTGCCAGCAGTTTGGTCGGCCAGAATGAAAAACTGTTTTTT
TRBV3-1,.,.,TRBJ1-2,CASSQDSVNYGYTF,TGTGCCAGCAGCCAAGACTCAGTTAACTATGGCTACACCTTC
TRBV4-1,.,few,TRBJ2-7,CASSQGRSRNSYEQYF,TGCGCCAGCAGCCAAGGAAGAAGCAGGAACTCCTACGAGCAGTACTTC
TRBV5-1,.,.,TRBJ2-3,CASNPGADTQYF,TGCGCCAGCAACCCGGGCGCAGATACGCAGTATTTT
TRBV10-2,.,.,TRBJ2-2,CASSDGGYTGELFF,TGCGCCAGCAGTGACGGCGGATACACCGGGGAGCTGTTTTTT
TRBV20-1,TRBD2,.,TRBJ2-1,CSALHPGTSASSSYNEQFF,TGCAGTGCGCTTCATCCCGGGACTAGCGCATCGAGCTCCTACAATGAGCAGTTCTTC
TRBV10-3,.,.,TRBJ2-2,CAIRNRDRVNGELFF,TGTGCCATCAGAAACCGGGACCGGGTGAACGGGGAGCTGTTTTTT
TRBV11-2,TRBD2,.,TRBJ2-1,CASSLHGSGNNEQFF,TGTGCCAGCAGCCTACACGGTAGCGGGAACAATGAGCAGTTCTTC
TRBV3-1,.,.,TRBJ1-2,CASRHGRAGVLGYTF,TGTGCCAGCAGGCACGGCCGGGCAGGGGTTCTCGGCTACACCTTC
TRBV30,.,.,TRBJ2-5,CAWYRPPHQTQYF,TGTGCCTGGTACCGCCCGCCCCACCAGACCCAGTACTTC
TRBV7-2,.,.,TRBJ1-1,CASSSAWTTNTEAFF,TGTGCCAGCAGCTCAGCATGGACGACGAACACTGAAGCTTTCTTT
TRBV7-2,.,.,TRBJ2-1,CAKTDHCRGETRYF,TGTGCCAAGACAGATCACTGCCGTGGGGAGACCCGGTACTTC
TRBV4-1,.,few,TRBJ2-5,CASRSGGGETQYF,TGCGCCAGCAGATCGGGGGGCGGAGAGACCCAGTACTTC